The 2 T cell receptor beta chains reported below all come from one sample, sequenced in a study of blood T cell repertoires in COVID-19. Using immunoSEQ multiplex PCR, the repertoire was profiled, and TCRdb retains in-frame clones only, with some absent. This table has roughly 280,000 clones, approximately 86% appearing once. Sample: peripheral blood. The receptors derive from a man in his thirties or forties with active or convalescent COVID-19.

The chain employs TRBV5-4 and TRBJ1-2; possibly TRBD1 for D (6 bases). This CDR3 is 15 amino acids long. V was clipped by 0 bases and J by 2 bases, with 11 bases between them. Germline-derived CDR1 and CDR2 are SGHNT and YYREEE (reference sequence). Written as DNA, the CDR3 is TGTGCCAGCAGCTTGGAACAGGGAACAAACTATGGCTACACCTTC. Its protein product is CASSLEQGTNYGYTF.

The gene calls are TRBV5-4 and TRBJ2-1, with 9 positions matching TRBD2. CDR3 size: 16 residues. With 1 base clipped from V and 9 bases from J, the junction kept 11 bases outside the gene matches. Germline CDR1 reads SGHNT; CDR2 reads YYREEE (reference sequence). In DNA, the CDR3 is TGTGCCAGCAGCTTGTACTCTAGCGGGGAGATTAGTGAGCAGTTCTTC. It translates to CASSLYSSGEISEQFF.